The 20 T cell receptor beta chains below all came from one sample that was sequenced in a study of T cells after yellow fever vaccination. TCRdb itself ran the 5' RACE reads through MiXCR, one entry per CDR3 protein. The table has 250,000 to 300,000 distinct CDR3 sequences, roughly 9% seen once. The sample consisted of CD4+ T cells sorted from PBMCs, taken 5 days after the yellow fever booster vaccination. All receptors come from a man aged 18 to 30 who received the YFV17D yellow fever vaccine.

This clonotype was seen many times. This chain uses TRBV5-1 with TRBJ2-1; D may match TRBD1 or TRBD2 (5 bases each). This CDR3 has 16 residues. CDR1 is SGHRS, CDR2 YFSETQ, per germline. With 0 bases removed from V and 5 bases from J, the gap between germline ends came to 15 bases. CDR3 sequence: CASSLAGRLPNNEQFF. The CDR3 nucleotides are TGCGCCAGCAGCTTGGCGGGACGGCTACCCAACAATGAGCAGTTCTTC.

This clonotype was observed a few times. The CDR3 here is CSARAPQRSTDTQYF. The CDR3 coding sequence is TGCAGTGCTAGAGCCCCCCAAAGAAGCACAGATACGCAGTATTTT. The V call is TRBV20-1, the J call TRBJ2-3; D remains ambiguous. Trimming stripped 1 base from V and 0 bases from J, with 11 bases between. Germline-derived CDR1 and CDR2 are DFQATT and SNEGSKA (reference sequence). The CDR3 is 15 amino acids.

This clonotype was recorded a few times. The chain joins TRBV4-3 to TRBJ2-5; D remains unclear. Per the germline V gene, CDR1 is LGHNA and CDR2 is YSLEER. The CDR3 runs 12 residues. Trimming cost V 2 bases and J 7 bases, with 8 bases left between them. The CDR3: CASSQNGRTQYF. Here the CDR3 DNA reads TGCGCCAGCAGCCAAAACGGCAGGACCCAGTACTTC.

This clonotype has ten or more counts. The genes are TRBV4-2 and TRBJ2-3, with D possibly called TRBD1 or TRBD2 (5 bases each). V lost 0 bases and J 3 bases, leaving 13 bases between the germline ends. Germline V gene data show CDR1 as LGHNA and CDR2 as YNFKEQ. This CDR3 contains 16 residues. For the CDR3, the DNA is TGTGCCAGCAGCCAAGATATCGGGGACGTAACAGATACGCAGTATTTT. Translation: CASSQDIGDVTDTQYF.

This clonotype was seen only a few times. The chain combines TRBV5-1 with TRBJ1-4; no reliable D call. The V end was cut by 2 bases, the J end by 8 bases, with 13 bases between. Looked up from germline, CDR1 is SGHRS and CDR2 is YFSETQ. CDR3 size: 14 residues. The CDR3 loop reads CASSFREAGEKLFF. Written as DNA, the CDR3 is TGCGCCAGCAGCTTCCGGGAGGCAGGAGAAAAACTGTTTTTT.

This clonotype showed up just a few times. The chain links TRBV7-2 to TRBJ2-7, with 11 bases identical to TRBD2. CDR1 and CDR2 (germline): SGHTA, FQGNSA. This CDR3 contains 15 residues. Trimming cost V 5 bases and J 6 bases; bases outside gene matches: 9. CDR3 DNA sequence: TGTGCCAGCAGCCCCTTTGTAGCGGGGGGGCGCGAGCAGTACTTC. Translation: CASSPFVAGGREQYF.

The table lists this clonotype with many counts. The V call is TRBV10-3, the J call TRBJ2-1; D possibly uses TRBD1 or TRBD2 (5 bases each). The V gene's germline CDR1 is ENHRY and CDR2 SYGVKD. The germline V and J ends were trimmed by 10 bases and 4 bases, with 17 bases remaining between them. CDR3 length equals 14 residues. CDR3 nucleotides: TGTGCCACGAGCCGGGACCCAATATACAATGAGCAGTTCTTC. It yields the protein CATSRDPIYNEQFF.

In its sample, this clonotype was seen a few times. The chain recombines TRBV7-2 with TRBJ1-5; no clear D. The CDR3 consists of 15 residues. V lost 1 base to trimming and J lost 3 bases, with 10 bases between them. Per germline, CDR1 SGHTA and CDR2 FQGNSA. In nucleotides, the CDR3 is TGTGCCAGCAGCTTAGATTGGGCCTCCAATCAGCCCCAGCATTTT. It encodes CASSLDWASNQPQHF.

The chain is built from TRBV5-1 and TRBJ1-4, with 8 nucleotides matching TRBD1. Germline V gives CDR1 SGHRS, CDR2 YFSETQ. The CDR3 is made up of 20 amino acids. V shed 0 bases and J 0 bases; nucleotides not matched to a gene: 13. CDR3 protein: CASSLEPGQVLSATNEKLFF. The CDR3 region has the DNA TGCGCCAGCAGCTTGGAACCGGGACAGGTCCTTTCTGCAACTAATGAAAAACTGTTTTTT.

V gene TRBV10-3 combines with J gene TRBJ2-2; D is unresolved. V lost 5 bases, J lost 0 bases, and 7 bases lay in between. The CDR3 runs to 14 residues. CDR1 and CDR2 (germline): ENHRY, SYGVKD. CDR3 bases: TGTGCCATCAGTACTCTCGCGAACACCGGGGAGCTGTTTTTT. Translated: CAISTLANTGELFF.

This clonotype was found many times. The rearrangement uses TRBV7-2 and TRBJ1-1; maybe TRBD1 (6 bases). V lost 5 bases and J lost 5, with 18 bases in between. Per the germline V gene, CDR1 is SGHTA and CDR2 is FQGNSA. CDR3 size: 15 residues. CDR3 amino acids: CASSPGTQRGTEAFF. The CDR3 DNA is TGTGCCAGCAGCCCGGGGACACAGCGTGGGACTGAAGCTTTCTTT.

This clonotype has only a few counts. The J gene is TRBJ2-1, the V gene TRBV7-2; maybe TRBD2 (5 bases). The germline V gene encodes CDR1 SGHTA and CDR2 FQGNSA. The V end was cut by 7 bases, the J end by 9 bases, with 13 bases between. CDR3 length: 12 residues. The CDR3: CASTLRRGEQFF. The CDR3, as DNA: TGTGCCAGCACCCTTCGCCGGGGTGAGCAGTTCTTC.

This clonotype occurred a few times. The chain recombines TRBV30 with TRBJ2-4, with TRBD1 matching over 9 bases. The germline CDR1 and CDR2 sequences are GTSNPN and SVGIG (reference sequence). Unmatched junction bases numbered 10, after V lost 3 bases and J lost 7 bases. The CDR3 has 15 amino acids. CDR3 in DNA: TGTGCCTGGAGCGGAACAGGGGGCGCAAAGAACATTCAGTACTTC. Protein: CAWSGTGGAKNIQYF.

This clonotype has at least ten counts. In nucleotides, the CDR3 is TGTGCCAGCAGCCCGCAGCCGGCTAGGGTAAATGAGCAGTTCTTC. As protein: CASSPQPARVNEQFF. The V and J genes are TRBV5-5 and TRBJ2-1; D ambiguous. V was shortened by 4 bases and J by 7 bases, with 18 bases between the two germline ends. The CDR3 runs to 15 residues. Germline CDR1 and CDR2: SGHKS and YYEKEE (reference sequence).

This clonotype was picked up a small number of times. In nucleotides, the CDR3 is TGTGCCAGCAGCGACAGGGCGACTGAAGCTTTCTTT. Its translation is CASSDRATEAFF. V and J are TRBV2 and TRBJ1-1; 7 bases fit TRBD1. After removal of 6 bases from V and 5 bases from J, the junction contained 3 bases not matched to a gene. There are 12 residues in the CDR3. Germline lookup yields CDR1 SNHLY and CDR2 FYNNEI. Full variable domain (outside the CDR3, taken from reference TRBV2 and TRBJ1-1): EPEVTQTPSHQVTQMGQEVILRCVPISNHLYFYWYRQILGQKVEFLVSFYNNEISEKSEIFDDQFSVERPDGSNFTLKIRSTKLEDSAMYFCASSDRATEAFFGQGTRLTVV.

This clonotype has more than one count but fewer than ten. The rearrangement uses TRBV5-5 and TRBJ2-3; D unresolved. V lost 3 bases, J lost 7 bases, and 9 bases lay in between. Germline V lookup: CDR1 SGHKS, CDR2 YYEKEE (reference sequence). The CDR3 spans 12 residues. CDR3 in amino acids: CASSWDVNTQYF. DNA of the CDR3: TGTGCCAGCAGCTGGGATGTTAATACGCAGTATTTT.

In its sample, this clonotype was seen a few times. The chain employs TRBV20-1 and TRBJ2-3, with TRBD1 as a possible D gene (6 bases). CDR1 and CDR2 (germline): DFQATT, SNEGSKA (reference sequence). Trimming took off 3 bases at V and 3 bases at J, with 16 bases between the two ends. The CDR3 runs to 15 residues. The CDR3 bases are TGCAGTGCTAGTATTAGAGGGGGTACAACAGATACGCAGTATTTT. Translated, it gives CSASIRGGTTDTQYF.

This clonotype was observed a handful of times. J is TRBJ1-1 and V is TRBV20-1; D unclear. There are 14 residues in the CDR3. Germline loops: CDR1 DFQATT, CDR2 SNEGSKA (reference sequence). Trimming stripped 1 base from V and 0 bases from J, with 9 bases between. The CDR3: CSARGDTLNTEAFF. In DNA, the CDR3 is TGCAGTGCTAGAGGAGACACCTTGAACACTGAAGCTTTCTTT.

The chain uses TRBV6-6 and TRBJ1-2; a weak D match, TRBD1 (5 bases). The CDR3 extends over 15 amino acids. Looked up from germline, CDR1 is MNHNY and CDR2 is SVGAGI (reference sequence). The V and J ends lost 6 bases and 3 bases respectively, with 17 bases between them. The CDR3 loop is CASRPGRRGDYGYTF. CDR3 DNA sequence: TGTGCCAGCAGACCGGGACGCCGAGGGGACTATGGCTACACCTTC.

This clonotype was seen a few times. This sequence joins TRBV29-1 and TRBJ2-7, with D maybe TRBD2 (5 bases). Trimming left V 0 bases short and J 4 bases short, with 13 bases between. The CDR3 extends over 14 amino acids. Germline loops: CDR1 SQVTM, CDR2 ANQGSEA. Written as DNA, the CDR3 is TGCAGCGTTGAAGATTCGGCCAGGACTTACGAGCAGTACTTC. Its protein is CSVEDSARTYEQYF.